These 32 T cell receptor beta chains came from one sample sequenced in a study of cytomegalovirus exposure and HLA in healthy donors. Profiled with immunoSEQ multiplex PCR; TCRdb holds only in-frame clones, not every one. Of some 200,000 clones in the sample, about 89% were seen once. Sequenced material: PBMCs. Source of these receptors: a woman aged 18 to 35 in good health and CMV-seronegative.

This clone was counted a few times. The J gene is TRBJ1-2, the V gene TRBV28; TRBD1 might be the D (6 bases). The CDR3 totals 14 residues. Trimming stripped 4 bases from V and 4 bases from J, with 13 bases between. Per germline, CDR1 MDHEN and CDR2 SYDVKM. CDR3 nucleotides: TGTGCCAGCAGTTGGGGGATGGACAGCTATGGCTACACCTTC. Amino acids: CASSWGMDSYGYTF.

This chain uses TRBV2 with TRBJ1-3, with a tentative D call TRBD1 (5 bases). In germline, CDR1 is SNHLY, CDR2 FYNNEI. The CDR3 is made up of 15 amino acids. The V gene lost 7 bases and the J gene lost 4 bases, with 17 bases spanning the gap. The CDR3 DNA is TGTGCCAGCAATAGGAGGGTAGGGACGGGAAACACCATATATTTT. Translation: CASNRRVGTGNTIYF.

This clone was picked up one time. The genes are TRBV7-9 and TRBJ2-1, with TRBD2 matching over 10 bases. Germline V CDR1 and CDR2: SEHNR, FQNEAQ (reference sequence). J gave up 3 bases and V 0 bases, and 5 bases lay outside the gene matches. This CDR3 region has 17 residues. CDR3 in amino acids: CASSLASRTSGYNEQFF. The CDR3 DNA reads as TGTGCCAGCAGCTTAGCCAGTCGGACTAGCGGCTACAATGAGCAGTTCTTC.

The chain carries TRBV10-2 and TRBJ2-3; 10 bases are a match to TRBD2. The trim removed 4 bases at V and 2 bases at J, leaving 6 bases unmatched. The CDR3 runs to 16 residues. The germline V gene encodes CDR1 WSHSY and CDR2 SAAADI. The CDR3 DNA follows: TGCGCCAGCAGTGGGGTGGGACTAGCGACCACAGATACGCAGTATTTT. Translation gives CASSGVGLATTDTQYF.

This chain links TRBV29-1 with TRBJ1-1; 7 nucleotides agree with TRBD1. The V segment lost 8 bases and the J segment 1 base; nucleotides outside the gene matches: 1. This CDR3 has 11 amino acids. Germline lookup yields CDR1 SQVTM and CDR2 ANQGSEA. The CDR3 loop is CSTGENTEAFF. In nucleotides, the CDR3 is TGCAGCACAGGGGAGAACACTGAAGCTTTCTTT.

This clone occurred once. V is TRBV5-8 and J is TRBJ2-6; 8 nucleotides agree with TRBD1. The CDR3 is 19 residues long. Germline V gives CDR1 SGHTS, CDR2 YDEGEE. J gave up 2 bases and V 4 bases, and 14 bases lay outside the gene matches. The CDR3 DNA follows: TGTGCCAGCAGCGCCAGGGGGCGATTCTGGTTAGCTGGGGCCAACGTCCTGACTTTC. Its protein is CASSARGRFWLAGANVLTF.

This chain connects TRBV19 to TRBJ1-2; D gene unclear. The CDR3 loop spans 11 amino acids. V lost 7 bases and J lost 4, with 7 bases in between. Germline CDR1 LNHDA, CDR2 SQIVND (reference sequence). CDR3 residues: CASNTAYGYTF. CDR3 coding DNA: TGTGCCAGTAACACAGCCTATGGCTACACCTTC.

V is TRBV5-6 and J is TRBJ2-7, with D possibly TRBD1 on 5 matching bases. The CDR3 is 15 residues long. Germline assignment: CDR1 SGHDT and CDR2 YYEEEE. The V gene lost 1 base and the J gene lost 2 bases, with 13 bases spanning the gap. CDR3 in amino acids: CASSLPRQMTYEQYF. The CDR3, as DNA: TGTGCCAGCAGCTTGCCTCGACAGATGACCTACGAGCAGTACTTC.

This chain links TRBV4-2 with TRBJ1-2, with 11 bases aligning to TRBD1. With 5 bases clipped from V and 4 bases from J, the junction kept 9 bases outside the gene matches. This CDR3 contains 16 residues. Germline V gene sequence: CDR1 LGHNA, CDR2 YNFKEQ. The CDR3 reads CASSSIGGQGGYGYTF. CDR3 coding DNA: TGTGCCAGCAGCTCGATAGGGGGACAGGGGGGCTATGGCTACACCTTC.

The genes are TRBV11-2 and TRBJ2-2, with D hard to call. CDR1 and CDR2 from the germline V gene are SGHAT and FQNNGV. CDR3 length: 13 residues. Trimming left V 2 bases short and J 4 bases short, with 5 bases between. The CDR3 is CASSLRVTGELFF. As DNA, the CDR3 is TGTGCCAGCAGCTTAAGAGTCACCGGGGAGCTGTTTTTT. Full variable domain (missing parts from reference TRBV11-2 and TRBJ2-2): EAGVAQSPRYKIIEKRQSVAFWCNPISGHATLYWYQQILGQGPKLLIQFQNNGVVDDSQLPKDRFSAERLKGVDSTLKIQPAKLEDSAVYLCASSLRVTGELFFGEGSRLTVL.

The chain recombines TRBV15 with TRBJ2-7; the match to TRBD2 covers 9 bases. J gave up 7 bases and V 6 bases, and 7 bases lay outside the gene matches. The CDR3 spans 13 residues. CDR1 LNHNV and CDR2 YYDKDF come from the germline V gene (reference sequence). This CDR3 is CATRTSGRREQYF. As DNA, the CDR3 is TGTGCCACCAGAACTAGCGGGCGCCGGGAGCAGTACTTC.

The chain recombines TRBV11-2 with TRBJ1-1; D call uncertain. Germline values: CDR1 SGHAT, CDR2 FQNNGV. V was trimmed by 8 bases and J by 1 base, leaving 14 bases between them. This CDR3 is built from 14 residues. CDR3 coding DNA: TGTGCCAGCGCCCTCGGGATTAGGAACACTGAAGCTTTCTTT. This sequence encodes CASALGIRNTEAFF.

Only one count was recorded for this clone. V is TRBV19 and J is TRBJ1-1, with D possibly being TRBD1 (5 bases). CDR3 length equals 13 residues. The V gene's germline CDR1 is LNHDA and CDR2 SQIVND (reference sequence). V lost 4 bases to trimming and J lost 1 base, with 7 bases between them. In DNA, the CDR3 is TGTGCCAGTAGTACGACAGCGAACACTGAAGCTTTCTTT. Amino acids: CASSTTANTEAFF.

This chain uses TRBV10-2 with TRBJ2-7; a weak D match, TRBD2 (5 bases). Germline loops: CDR1 WSHSY, CDR2 SAAADI. V shed 3 bases and J shed 3 bases, with 9 bases lying between them. The CDR3 sequence is 13 residues long. CDR3 nucleotide sequence: TGCGCCAGCAGTGAAGCGGCGGTCTACGAGCAGTACTTC. This encodes CASSEAAVYEQYF.

This clone has only a few counts. The rearrangement links TRBV19 to TRBJ1-2, with no clear D. Germline V gene sequence: CDR1 LNHDA, CDR2 SQIVND (reference sequence). The V and J ends lost 4 bases and 3 bases respectively, with 6 bases between them. The CDR3 sequence is 12 residues long. As DNA, the CDR3 is TGTGCCAGTAGTACCCGGGACTATGGCTACACCTTC. This codes for CASSTRDYGYTF.

This clone has more than one count but fewer than ten. The chain employs TRBV28 and TRBJ2-7; possibly TRBD1 for D (6 bases). This CDR3 has 14 residues. CDR1 is MDHEN, CDR2 SYDVKM, per germline. V was shortened by 3 bases and J by 2 bases, with 11 bases between the two germline ends. CDR3 region: CASSFQDRAYEQYF. CDR3 coding DNA: TGTGCCAGCAGTTTTCAGGACAGAGCCTACGAGCAGTACTTC.

The chain carries TRBV5-1 and TRBJ2-1; 9 bases agree with TRBD2. The CDR3 runs to 18 residues. The trim removed 4 bases at V and 0 bases at J, leaving 11 bases unmatched. Germline V gene lookup returns CDR1 SGHRS and CDR2 YFSETQ. CDR3 in DNA: TGCGCCAGCAGCCACCACGGACTAGCGAGAGGCTCCTACAATGAGCAGTTCTTC. Amino acids: CASSHHGLARGSYNEQFF.

This clone has just a few counts. The rearrangement links TRBV27 to TRBJ2-7; a weak D match, TRBD2 (5 bases). The CDR3 is made up of 14 amino acids. Germline V lookup: CDR1 MNHEY, CDR2 SMNVEV (reference sequence). V was trimmed by 4 bases and J by 0 bases, leaving 10 bases between them. DNA for the CDR3: TGTGCCAGCAGTTCCTCACGGGGCTCCTACGAGCAGTACTTC. Residues: CASSSSRGSYEQYF.

The chain carries TRBV10-1 and TRBJ2-5; 7 bases line up with TRBD2. The V gene's germline CDR1 is WNHNN and CDR2 SYGVQD (reference sequence). V lost 6 bases and J lost 2; bases outside the gene matches: 15. This CDR3 has 17 amino acids. For the CDR3, the DNA is TGCGCCAGCAGCCAAGATTTCGCGGGGAGGGGACAAGAGACCCAGTACTTC. This translates into CASSQDFAGRGQETQYF.

The rearrangement links TRBV5-1 to TRBJ2-7, with TRBD2 identical over 11 bases. The junction had 5 bases not matched to a gene; V was cut back by 4 bases and J by 2 bases. Germline loops: CDR1 SGHRS, CDR2 YFSETQ. The CDR3 has 15 residues. The CDR3 nucleotides read TGCGCCAGCAGCGGCAGACTAGCGGGACCCTACGAGCAGTACTTC. Encoded protein: CASSGRLAGPYEQYF.

V gene TRBV7-6 combines with J gene TRBJ2-7; 14 bases line up with TRBD2. In germline, CDR1 is SGHVS, CDR2 FNYEAQ. The length of the CDR3 is 15 residues. The V and J ends lost 5 bases and 2 bases, in that order; junction bases with no gene match: 2. The CDR3 DNA reads as TGTGCCAGCAGCCAGGGACTAGCGGGGGCCTACGAGCAGTACTTC. Amino acid sequence: CASSQGLAGAYEQYF.

The V gene is TRBV11-3, the J gene TRBJ2-2; D gene ambiguous. This CDR3 spans 14 amino acids. The V gene lost 4 bases and the J gene lost 6 bases, with 12 bases spanning the gap. Germline-derived CDR1 and CDR2 are SGHNT and YENEEA. The CDR3 sequence is CASSSPLRPGELFF. In DNA, the CDR3 is TGTGCCAGCAGCTCCCCACTAAGGCCCGGGGAGCTGTTTTTT.

This sequence joins TRBV6-1 and TRBJ2-1; 9 bases map to TRBD2. With 3 bases clipped from V and 4 bases from J, the junction kept 4 bases outside the gene matches. Germline V gene data show CDR1 as MNHNS and CDR2 as SASEGT. This CDR3 has 15 amino acids. CDR3 amino acids: CASSEASGTYNEQFF. The CDR3 DNA follows: TGTGCCAGCAGTGAGGCTAGCGGGACGTACAATGAGCAGTTCTTC.

This chain uses TRBV5-4 with TRBJ1-5, with D hard to call. The CDR3 has 13 residues. V was pared by 1 base and J by 5 bases, with 7 bases between. Germline V gene sequence: CDR1 SGHNT, CDR2 YYREEE (reference sequence). The CDR3 sequence is CASSLWGDQPQHF. The CDR3 bases are TGTGCCAGCAGCTTGTGGGGAGATCAGCCCCAGCATTTT. The variable domain in full, completed from reference TRBV5-4 and TRBJ1-5, reads ETGVTQSPTHLIKTRGQQVTLRCSSQSGHNTVSWYQQALGQGPQFIFQYYREEENGRGNFPPRFSGLQFPNYSSELNVNALELDDSALYLCASSLWGDQPQHFGDGTRLSIL.

The V gene is TRBV11-2, the J gene TRBJ1-1; no clear D gene. Germline CDR1 SGHAT, CDR2 FQNNGV. The CDR3 runs 14 residues. V was clipped by 4 bases and J by 4 bases, with 13 bases between them. Here the CDR3 reads CASSSARGSTEAFF. As DNA, the CDR3 is TGTGCCAGCAGCTCCGCTCGCGGGAGCACTGAAGCTTTCTTT. Complete variable domain (other parts from reference TRBV11-2 and TRBJ1-1): EAGVAQSPRYKIIEKRQSVAFWCNPISGHATLYWYQQILGQGPKLLIQFQNNGVVDDSQLPKDRFSAERLKGVDSTLKIQPAKLEDSAVYLCASSSARGSTEAFFGQGTRLTVV.

The chain is built from TRBV5-4 and TRBJ2-1; TRBD1 matches at 10 bases. The CDR3 length is 15 residues. Germline lookup yields CDR1 SGHNT and CDR2 YYREEE (reference sequence). V lost 6 bases, J lost 9 bases, and 12 bases stayed unmatched. This CDR3 reads CASNPSRQGAGEQFF. Here the CDR3 DNA reads TGTGCCAGCAATCCGTCAAGACAGGGGGCGGGTGAGCAGTTCTTC.

This chain uses TRBV5-1 with TRBJ1-4; 11 nucleotides line up with TRBD1. The CDR3 has 21 amino acids. The ends lost 4 bases at V and 0 bases at J; junction bases unmatched: 17. CDR1 and CDR2 (germline): SGHRS, YFSETQ. The CDR3 loop reads CASSAHFRGQGVKATNEKLFF. DNA for the CDR3: TGCGCCAGCAGCGCTCATTTCAGGGGACAGGGGGTGAAAGCAACTAATGAAAAACTGTTTTTT.

The genes are TRBV7-2 and TRBJ1-5; TRBD1 matches at 8 bases. The ends lost 5 bases at V and 6 bases at J; junction bases unmatched: 6. From germline, CDR1 is SGHTA and CDR2 FQGNSA. This CDR3 comprises 14 residues. Here the CDR3 DNA reads TGTGCCAGCAGCGAAACAGGGGGAGGTCAGCCCCAGCATTTT. Its translation: CASSETGGGQPQHF. Looking up the rest from reference TRBV7-2 and TRBJ1-5 gives the full variable domain: GAGVSQSPSNKVTEKGKDVELRCDPISGHTALYWYRQSLGQGLEFLIYFQGNSAPDKSGLPSDRFSAERTGGSVSTLTIQRTQQEDSAVYLCASSETGGGQPQHFGDGTRLSIL.

This chain connects TRBV5-4 to TRBJ2-3, with 12 bases matching TRBD2. V lost 1 base and J lost 3; bases outside the gene matches: 3. The CDR3 extends over 16 amino acids. Germline CDR1 SGHNT, CDR2 YYREEE (reference sequence). The CDR3 DNA follows: TGTGCCAGCAGCTTGACTAGCGGGGGGACGACAGATACGCAGTATTTT. Encoded protein: CASSLTSGGTTDTQYF.

This clone was recorded a few times. V usage is TRBV30 and J usage is TRBJ1-5; the match to TRBD1 covers 7 bases. Trimming took 2 bases from V and 9 from J; bases not matched to a gene: 10. This CDR3 has 14 residues. Germline V lookup: CDR1 GTSNPN, CDR2 SVGIG (reference sequence). The DNA for the CDR3 is TGTGCCTGGAGTTTGGACAGGAATATTGCGCCCCAGCATTTT. It codes for CAWSLDRNIAPQHF. Full variable domain (outside the CDR3, taken from reference TRBV30 and TRBJ1-5): SQTIHQWPATLVQPVGSPLSLECTVEGTSNPNLYWYRQAAGRGLQLLFYSVGIGQISSEVPQNLSASRPQDRQFILSSKKLLLSDSGFYLCAWSLDRNIAPQHFGDGTRLSIL.

The chain combines TRBV7-6 with TRBJ1-5, with TRBD1 matching over 9 bases. This CDR3 is 18 amino acids long. Looked up from germline, CDR1 is SGHVS and CDR2 is FNYEAQ. The trim removed 3 bases at V and 8 bases at J, leaving 17 bases unmatched. CDR3: CASSFSVWDRESGEPQHF. As DNA, the CDR3 is TGTGCCAGCAGCTTTAGTGTGTGGGACAGGGAAAGTGGTGAGCCCCAGCATTTT.

The chain has TRBV9 and TRBJ2-1; 8 bases map to TRBD2. The CDR3 extends over 15 amino acids. The trim removed 4 bases at V and 4 bases at J, leaving 7 bases unmatched. Germline V lookup: CDR1 SGDLS, CDR2 YYNGEE. CDR3 sequence: CASSPPGGRYNEQFF. Written as DNA, the CDR3 is TGTGCCAGCAGCCCACCGGGGGGGCGGTACAATGAGCAGTTCTTC.